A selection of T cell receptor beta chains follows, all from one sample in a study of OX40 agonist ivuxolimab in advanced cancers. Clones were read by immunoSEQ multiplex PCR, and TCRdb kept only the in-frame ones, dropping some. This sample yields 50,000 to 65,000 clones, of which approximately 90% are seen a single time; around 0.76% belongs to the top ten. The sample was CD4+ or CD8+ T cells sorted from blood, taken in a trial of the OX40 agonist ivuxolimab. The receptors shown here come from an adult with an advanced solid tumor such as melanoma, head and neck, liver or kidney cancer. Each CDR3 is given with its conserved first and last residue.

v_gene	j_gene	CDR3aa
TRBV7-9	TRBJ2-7	CASSPETRAHEQYF
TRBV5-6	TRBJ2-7	CASSLFRAYSYEQYF
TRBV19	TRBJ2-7	CASSMTAVNYEQYF
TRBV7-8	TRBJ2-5	CASSLAALQGKQETQYF
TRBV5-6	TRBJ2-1	CASSFLAGVHEQFF
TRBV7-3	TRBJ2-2	CASSPPSGGELFF
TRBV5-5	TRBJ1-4	CASSPAGSNEKLFF
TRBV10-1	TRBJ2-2	CASSESIAGAGELFF
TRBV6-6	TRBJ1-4	CASREEKLFF
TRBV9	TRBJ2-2	CASSPRGDRRTGELFF
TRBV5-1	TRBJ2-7	CASSLGTSGSYEQYF
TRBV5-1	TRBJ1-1	CASSLGQESTEAFF
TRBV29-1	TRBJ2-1	CSVVWQNNEQFF
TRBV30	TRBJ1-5	CAWSTDRGQPQHF
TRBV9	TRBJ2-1	CASSPGQGSNEQFF
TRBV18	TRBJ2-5	CASSRVEETQYF
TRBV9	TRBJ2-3	CASSSRGRAGGRADTQYF
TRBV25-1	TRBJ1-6	CASSGAAGANNSPLHF
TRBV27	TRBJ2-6	CASRQNTGGVAGANVLTF
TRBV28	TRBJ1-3	CASRAGNRAGGNTIYF
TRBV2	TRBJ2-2	CASSEFGLAGVPGELFF
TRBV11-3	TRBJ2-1	CASSSTVNNEQFF
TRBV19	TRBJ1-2	CASSQQVAQGYTF
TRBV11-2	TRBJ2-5	CASRPLRTQETQYF
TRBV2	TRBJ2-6	CASTPDVNSGANVLTF
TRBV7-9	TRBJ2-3	CATGRADTQYF
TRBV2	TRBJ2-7	CASSVDGRAGYEQYF
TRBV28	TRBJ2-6	CASGPRDVRSGANVLTF
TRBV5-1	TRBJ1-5	CASSPGGAGGTQPQHF
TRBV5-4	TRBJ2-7	CASSNLAGGRLREQYF
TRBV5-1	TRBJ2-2	CASSLVWGAGELFF
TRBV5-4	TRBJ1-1	CASSKQGMNTEAFF
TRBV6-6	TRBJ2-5	CASIQGGQETQYF
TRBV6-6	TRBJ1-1	CASTNGGANTEAFF
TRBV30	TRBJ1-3	CAWVNAGAGNTIYF
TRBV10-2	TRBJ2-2	CAAGVAGGRTGELFF
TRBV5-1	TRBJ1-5	CASSLEGTGNQPQHF
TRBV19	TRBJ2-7	CASSIVGAGGYEQYF
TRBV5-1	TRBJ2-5	CASSSGGAQETQYF
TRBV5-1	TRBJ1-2	CASSRTQGHTDGYTF
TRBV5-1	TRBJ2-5	CASSLDRYQETQYF
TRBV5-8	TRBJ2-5	CASSLGDISQETQYF
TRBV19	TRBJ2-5	CASSFGLGQGGETQYF
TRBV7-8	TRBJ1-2	CASSSILRGASYGYTF
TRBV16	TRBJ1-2	CASSQHDYDRQQDYGYTF
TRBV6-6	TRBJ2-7	CASSPPGSRTYEQYF
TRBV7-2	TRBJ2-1	CASSSRAGQGYEQFF
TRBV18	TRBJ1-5	CASSPGDYSNQPQHF
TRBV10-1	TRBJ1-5	CASTYHDRQGAGYSNQPQHF
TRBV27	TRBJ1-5	CASSVGGGNRPQHF
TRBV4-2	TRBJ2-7	CASSPTLAGAYEQYF
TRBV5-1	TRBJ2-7	CASSGTGAFAGDEQYF
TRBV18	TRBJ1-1	CASSTGVDTEAFF
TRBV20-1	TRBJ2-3	CLMISTDTQYF
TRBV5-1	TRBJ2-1	CASSLGPGGTLSNNEQFF
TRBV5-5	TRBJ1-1	CASSFSAGVGTEAFF